This T cell receptor beta chain is drawn from a study of blood T cell repertoires in COVID-19. The authors' processing: Reference gene primer amplification gave estimated nucleated cell counts. Sequencing was performed with immunoSEQ multiplex PCR; in TCRdb, only in-frame clones are kept and a portion is missing. V, J and clone size derive from that table, while D and trimming were established from the DNA sequence. The sample lists 120,000 to 150,000 clones, roughly 80% occurring once. The table lists this clone with a count of one. There are 15 residues in the CDR3. Germline V gene data show CDR1 as MRHNA and CDR2 as SNTAGT. V lost 3 bases and J 2 bases, leaving 12 bases between the germline ends.

The chain recombines TRBV6-4 with TRBJ2-3, with D possibly TRBD2 on 6 matching bases. The source is a man aged 45-65 years with active or convalescent COVID-19. The sample consisted of peripheral blood. The DNA for the CDR3 is TGTGCCAGCAGTGATAGCGGACATATCACAGATACGCAGTATTTT. Encoded protein: CASSDSGHITDTQYF.